Presented here are 17 T cell receptor beta chains from one specimen sequenced in a study of graft-versus-host responses after intestinal transplantation. Sequenced by immunoSEQ multiplex PCR; TCRdb stores in-frame clones only, minus some. The sample includes about 14,000 clones, 35% to 40% of them seen just once. CFSE-labeled responder cells (approximately 200,000) were plated with approximately 200,000 irradiated, violet-dye-labeled stimulator cells. The specimen was alloreactive CD8+ T cells from a mixed lymphocyte reaction culture, collected before intestinal transplant. Stated subset: CFSE-low proliferating T cells sorted from approximately 6-day pre-transplant mixed lymphocyte reaction (GvH or HvG direction). These receptor sequences come from a human patient who received an intestinal transplant.

This clone was seen a handful of times. The gene calls are TRBV7-9 and TRBJ2-1, with TRBD2 identical over 8 bases. The CDR3 sequence is 17 residues long. The germline V gene has CDR1 SEHNR and CDR2 FQNEAQ (reference sequence). Losses at the gene ends were 4 bases for V and 7 bases for J; bases not matched to a gene: 15. The CDR3 loop reads CASSSGWSGGPRNEQFF. The CDR3 DNA is TGTGCCAGCAGCTCAGGGTGGTCGGGAGGGCCTCGGAATGAGCAGTTCTTC. The variable domain in full, completed from reference TRBV7-9 and TRBJ2-1, reads DTGVSQNPRHKITKRGQNVTFRCDPISEHNRLYWYRQTLGQGPEFLTYFQNEAQLEKSRLLSDRFSAERPKGSFSTLEIQRTEQGDSAMYLCASSSGWSGGPRNEQFFGPGTRLTVL.

This clone has more than one count but fewer than ten. The CDR3 coding sequence is TGTGCCAGCAGGTATAGCGGGACCTATTTCGTGCAGTACTTC. It is translated as CASRYSGTYFVQYF. J is TRBJ2-7 and V is TRBV2; 8 nucleotides agree with TRBD2. Germline trimming cut 6 bases from V and 9 bases from J; bases unmatched to any gene: 13. The CDR3 spans 14 residues. Germline V gene sequence: CDR1 SNHLY, CDR2 FYNNEI.

The V gene is TRBV21-1, the J gene TRBJ2-1; the DNA was not compared with TRBD1, the D call given in the table. TRBV21-1 is recorded as a pseudogene. The CDR3 is made up of 14 amino acids. CDR3 nucleotide sequence: TGTGCCAGCAGCAAGGCCAGAAGGGGGAATGAGCAGTTCTTC. Translated, it gives CASSKARRGNEQFF.

The V and J genes are TRBV27 and TRBJ2-3; the match to TRBD2 covers 8 bases. Germline trimming cut 3 bases from V and 2 bases from J; bases unmatched to any gene: 10. Germline CDR1 reads MNHEY; CDR2 reads SMNVEV (reference sequence). The CDR3 runs to 17 residues. CDR3 nucleotide sequence: TGTGCCAGCAGTTTCCTCGTCGCTAGCGGGCCCACAGATACGCAGTATTTT. Its protein product is CASSFLVASGPTDTQYF.

This clone was picked up a small number of times. The chain couples TRBV10-3 to TRBJ2-3; D may be TRBD2 (7 bases). Between the trimmed V and J ends, which lost 3 bases and 3 bases, there was a span of 16 bases. CDR3 length equals 16 residues. Germline loops: CDR1 ENHRY, CDR2 SYGVKD. The CDR3: CAISELGGAGTDTQYF. CDR3 coding DNA: TGTGCCATCAGTGAATTGGGGGGGGCCGGGACAGATACGCAGTATTTT.

This chain's CDR3 is CASSLSALVEDIQYF. The CDR3 DNA is TGTGCCAGCAGTTTATCAGCCCTAGTGGAGGACATTCAGTACTTC. The chain uses TRBV27 and TRBJ2-4, with a possible D match to TRBD2 (5 bases). Trimming removed 0 bases from V and 8 bases from J, with 14 bases in between. The CDR3 extends over 15 amino acids. Germline CDR1 MNHEY, CDR2 SMNVEV (reference sequence).

The sample holds a few counts of this clone. This sample includes further DNA sequences coding for the same CDR3. The chain joins TRBV5-1 to TRBJ2-1; D not certain. The V gene lost 0 bases and the J gene lost 1 base, with 8 bases spanning the gap. CDR3 size: 15 residues. The germline gives CDR1 SGHRS, CDR2 YFSETQ. The CDR3 loop is CASSLGYSSYNEQFF. The CDR3 DNA is TGCGCCAGCAGCTTGGGTTACTCGTCCTACAATGAGCAGTTCTTC.

This sequence joins TRBV7-9 and TRBJ1-1; D perhaps matches TRBD1 (6 bases). The CDR3 contains 12 residues. Between the trimmed V and J ends, which lost 5 bases and 5 bases, there was a span of 9 bases. Germline CDR1 and CDR2: SEHNR and FQNEAQ (reference sequence). As DNA, the CDR3 is TGTGCCAGCAGCCCAGGGGTTACTGAAGCTTTCTTT. This gives the protein CASSPGVTEAFF.

This clone has only a few counts. J is TRBJ1-2 and V is TRBV27; D unresolved. From germline, CDR1 is MNHEY and CDR2 SMNVEV (reference sequence). Deletions cut 3 bases from V and 0 bases from J, with 5 bases between. The CDR3 runs 13 residues. The CDR3 nucleotides are TGTGCCAGCAGTTTCCAGGCTAACTATGGCTACACCTTC. Protein sequence: CASSFQANYGYTF.

The chain uses TRBV5-1 and TRBJ2-2; 9 nucleotides match TRBD1. The CDR3 is 14 residues long. Trimming took 8 bases from V and 5 from J; bases not matched to a gene: 7. CDR1 is SGHRS, CDR2 YFSETQ, per germline. CDR3 protein: CASSDRGSTGELFF. The CDR3 DNA is TGCGCCAGTTCGGACAGGGGTAGTACCGGGGAGCTGTTTTTT.

A few counts support this clone. V usage is TRBV30 and J usage is TRBJ1-3, with D possibly matching TRBD1 (5 bases). Between the trimmed V and J ends, which lost 5 bases and 1 base, there was a span of 12 bases. The length of the CDR3 is 14 residues. The V gene's germline CDR1 is GTSNPN and CDR2 SVGIG (reference sequence). CDR3 sequence (DNA): TGTGCCTGGGGTATGGGGCTTTCTGGAAACACCATATATTTT. Residues: CAWGMGLSGNTIYF.

This chain links TRBV7-9 with TRBJ2-7, with a weak D call TRBD2 (6 bases). This CDR3 has 12 amino acids. V was clipped by 6 bases and J by 6 bases, with 12 bases between them. The germline V gene has CDR1 SEHNR and CDR2 FQNEAQ (reference sequence). The CDR3 is CASREGDREQYF. The CDR3 bases are TGTGCCAGCAGGGAGGGCGACCGCGAGCAGTACTTC.

The chain joins TRBV7-2 to TRBJ1-1; the D gene is possibly TRBD1 (5 bases). This CDR3 contains 12 residues. The V gene lost 1 base and the J gene lost 11 bases, with 11 bases spanning the gap. Germline values: CDR1 SGHTA, CDR2 FQGNSA. CDR3 DNA sequence: TGTGCCAGCAGCTTAGGGGGGGTGTGGGCTTTCTTT. This sequence encodes CASSLGGVWAFF.

The chain joins TRBV7-8 to TRBJ2-7; TRBD1 agrees at 9 bases. In germline, CDR1 is SGHVS, CDR2 FQNEAQ. The CDR3 totals 15 residues. With V trimmed by 5 bases and J by 4 bases, 9 bases remained unmatched. This CDR3 is CASSPGTGTFYEQYF. As DNA, the CDR3 is TGTGCCAGCAGCCCCGGGACAGGGACCTTTTACGAGCAGTACTTC.

In this sample, this clone turned up a few times. The chain has TRBV6-5 and TRBJ1-5; D is possibly TRBD1 (6 bases). CDR1 and CDR2 (germline): MNHEY, SVGAGI. Trimming pared 5 bases from V and 5 bases from J, leaving 10 bases between. The CDR3 is 13 residues long. CDR3 loop: CASSPGAYQPQHF. The CDR3 DNA reads TGTGCCAGCAGTCCAGGGGCTTATCAGCCCCAGCATTTT.

This sequence joins TRBV6-1 and TRBJ1-1; perhaps TRBD1 as D (6 bases). This CDR3 is 14 amino acids long. Germline-derived CDR1 and CDR2 are MNHNS and SASEGT. The ends were cut back, 9 bases at V and 1 base at J, with 15 bases in the middle. The CDR3 is CASSTGLGNTEAFF. The DNA for the CDR3 is TGTGCCAGTAGTACAGGGCTGGGGAACACTGAAGCTTTCTTT.

For this clone: This CDR3 is also generated by other DNA sequences in the sample. The rearrangement uses TRBV6-5 and TRBJ2-2, with TRBD2 identical over 7 bases. Germline V gives CDR1 MNHEY, CDR2 SVGAGI. There are 13 residues in the CDR3. J was trimmed by 6 bases and V by 2 bases; bases with no gene match: 0. CDR3 sequence reads: CASSYGGAGELFF. DNA for the CDR3: TGTGCCAGCAGTTACGGGGGGGCCGGGGAGCTGTTTTTT.